Here is one TCR beta chain with its context. Antigen: not known. The data are from a study of T cells in Graves' hyperthyroidism and ophthalmopathy. Study results and limitations: It was a median roughly 6.5 months before onset that the model predicted ophthalmopathy. Ophthalmopathy stood apart from stable hyperthyroidism in a 13 V-J model. Blood samples included most of the expanded thyroid clonotypes exceeding 0.001.

TCR beta CDR3 regions were amplified from RNA transcripts. When the TCR CDR3 underwent first-round RT-PCR, the HTBI primer set was used. TCRdb itself ran the multiplex PCR reads through MiXCR, one entry per CDR3 protein. The sample includes 660,000 or so distinct CDR3 sequences, 45% of them seen just once. Clinical symptoms, serum thyroxine and TRAb, thyroid ultrasound and orbital computed tomography were used for the diagnoses. CDR1 and CDR2 from the germline V gene are KGHDR and SFDVKD. After removal of 4 bases from V and 5 bases from J, the junction contained 7 bases not matched to a gene. The CDR3 has 16 residues.

This receptor was taken from an adult man with Graves' disease, either hyperthyroidism or ophthalmopathy (not recorded which). The genes are TRBV24-1 and TRBJ2-2; 9 nucleotides line up with TRBD1. The sequencing sample was made of peripheral blood or thyroid tissue (not recorded which). For the CDR3, the DNA is TGTGCCACCAGTGACTCGGGACAGGGAGTAACCGGGGAGCTGTTTTTT. Its translation: CATSDSGQGVTGELFF.